This entry is about one T cell receptor (beta chain). This sample was included in a study of Ad26.COV2.S vaccination and SARS-CoV-2 variants. The germline gives CDR1 LNHDA, CDR2 SQIVND (reference sequence). V lost 7 bases and J 2 bases, leaving 14 bases between the germline ends. The CDR3 totals 14 residues. Treatment indicated: roughly 19 received Ad26.COV2.S at low or high dose, single or two shots; a few received placebo; per-sample allocation not given. Sample collection was performed on day 63 after the first vaccine or placebo injection. Wuhan-strain spike was delivered by a replication-incompetent Ad26 vector. Profiled with immunoSEQ multiplex PCR; TCRdb holds only in-frame clones, not every one. This repertoire shows over 400,000 clones, about nine tenths found once; its top ten account for 1.5% to 2%.

Sequenced material: peripheral blood, taken in a trial of Ad26.COV2.S vaccine versus placebo. The rearrangement uses TRBV19 and TRBJ2-5; a weak D match, TRBD1 (6 bases). The receptor was derived from a person between 18 and 65 years old who received the Ad26.COV2.S COVID-19 vaccine or a placebo. DNA for the CDR3: TGTGCCAGTACGGGTAGAGGACAGCAAGAGACCCAGTACTTC. Its protein is CASTGRGQQETQYF.